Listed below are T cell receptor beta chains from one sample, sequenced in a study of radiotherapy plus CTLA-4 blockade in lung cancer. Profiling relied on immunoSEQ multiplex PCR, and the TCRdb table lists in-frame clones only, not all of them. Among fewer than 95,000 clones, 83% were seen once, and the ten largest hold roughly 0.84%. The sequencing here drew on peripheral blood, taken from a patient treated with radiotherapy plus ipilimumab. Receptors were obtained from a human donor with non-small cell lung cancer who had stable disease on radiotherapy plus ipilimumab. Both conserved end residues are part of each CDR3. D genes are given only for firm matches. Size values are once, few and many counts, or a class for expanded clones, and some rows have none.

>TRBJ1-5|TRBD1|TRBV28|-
TGTGCCAGCAGTAACCTGGGACAGGCCTATCAGCCCCAGCATTTT
CASSNLGQAYQPQHF
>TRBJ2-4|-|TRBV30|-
TGTGCCTGGAGTACCGGGGCCAAAAACATTCAGTACTTC
CAWSTGAKNIQYF
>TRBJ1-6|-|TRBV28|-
TGTGCCAGCAGTCCCCTAGTGGGGGGGGGCGATTCACCCCTCCACTTT
CASSPLVGGGDSPLHF
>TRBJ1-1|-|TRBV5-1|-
TGCGCCAGCGTGGGCAGGGTCAGGACTGAAGCTTTCTTT
CASVGRVRTEAFF
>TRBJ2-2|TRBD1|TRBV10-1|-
TGCGCCAGCAGTGCGCCGGGACAGGGACGCACCGGGGAGCTGTTTTTT
CASSAPGQGRTGELFF
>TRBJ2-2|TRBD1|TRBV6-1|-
TGCGCCAGCAGTGACAGACAGGGGGCCTGGAGGAATACCGGGGAGCTGTTTTTT
CASSDRQGAWRNTGELFF
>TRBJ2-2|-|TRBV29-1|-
TGCAGCGTCTACCTCGGTGTTATTGGGGAGCTGTTTTTT
CSVYLGVIGELFF
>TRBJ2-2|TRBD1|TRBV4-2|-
TGTGCCAGCAGCCTCGGACAGGGGGCTTCGGACACCGGGGAGCTGTTTTTT
CASSLGQGASDTGELFF
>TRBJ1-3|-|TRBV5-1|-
TGCGCCAGCAGCGGAACACAGGGAAACACCATATATTTT
CASSGTQGNTIYF
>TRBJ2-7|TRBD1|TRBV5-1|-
TGCGCCAGCAGCCCGGGACAGGGGCGCGAGCAGTACTTC
CASSPGQGREQYF
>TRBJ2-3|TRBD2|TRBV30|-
TGTGCCTGGAGCCTTCAACCGGGACTAGCGGGAGCGCTTAGATCGGATACGCAGTATTTT
CAWSLQPGLAGALRSDTQYF
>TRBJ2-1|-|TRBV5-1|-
TGCGCCAGCAGCTTATCCGGGCCACACAATGAGCAGTTCTTC
CASSLSGPHNEQFF
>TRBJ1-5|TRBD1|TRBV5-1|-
TGCGCCAGCAGCTTGGGGACAGGGGTCGCCAATCAGCCCCAGCATTTT
CASSLGTGVANQPQHF
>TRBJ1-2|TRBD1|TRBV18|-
TGTGCCAGCTCACCGCAACAGGGGGATGGCTACACCTTC
CASSPQQGDGYTF
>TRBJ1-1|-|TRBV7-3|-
TGTGCCAGCAGAGGTGGGGCAGGGACCACTGAAGCTTTCTTT
CASRGGAGTTEAFF
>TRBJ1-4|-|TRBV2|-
TGTGCCAGCAGCTTGACAGTTGAAAAACTGTTTTTT
CASSLTVEKLFF
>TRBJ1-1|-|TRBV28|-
TGTGCCAGCAGTTCCCCCCGGGGGGGGGACACTGAAGCTTTCTTT
CASSSPRGGDTEAFF
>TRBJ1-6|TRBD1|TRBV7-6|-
TGTGCCAGCAGCCCGATGGGCAGGACAGGGGGTTCTTCACCCCTCCACTTT
CASSPMGRTGGSSPLHF
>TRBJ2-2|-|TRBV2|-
TGTGCCAGCAGTAAGGCGAACACCGGGGAGCTGTTTTTT
CASSKANTGELFF
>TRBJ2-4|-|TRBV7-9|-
TGTGCCAGCAGCGCCCAGGGATCGGGCATTCAGTACTTC
CASSAQGSGIQYF
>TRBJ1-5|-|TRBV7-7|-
TGTGCCAGCAGCTTAGGGGGGGATCAGCCCCAGCATTTT
CASSLGGDQPQHF
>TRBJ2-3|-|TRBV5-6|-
TGTGCCAGCAGCTTTTACGACGGCACAGATACGCAGTATTTT
CASSFYDGTDTQYF
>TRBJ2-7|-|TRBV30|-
TGTGCCTGGAGCGGCCACAGACTCTCCTACGAGCAGTACTTC
CAWSGHRLSYEQYF
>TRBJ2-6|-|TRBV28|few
TGTGCCAGCAAACCCGGGACAACTGGGGCCAACGTCCTGACTTTC
CASKPGTTGANVLTF
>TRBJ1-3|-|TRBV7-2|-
TGTGCCAGCAGCTCCCAACCCCCCCCGGCCCCTACTGGAAACACCATATATTTT
CASSSQPPPAPTGNTIYF
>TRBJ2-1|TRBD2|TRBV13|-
TGTGCCAGCAGTGGACTAGCGGGCGGATTCTCCTACAATGAGCAGTTCTTC
CASSGLAGGFSYNEQFF
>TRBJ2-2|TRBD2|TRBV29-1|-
TGCAGCGCCCGGACTAGCGGGTCGAACACCGGGGAGCTGTTTTTT
CSARTSGSNTGELFF
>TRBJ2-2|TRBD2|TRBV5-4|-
TGTGCCAGCGGACTAGCGGGAGGGCACGGCACCGGGGAGCTGTTTTTT
CASGLAGGHGTGELFF
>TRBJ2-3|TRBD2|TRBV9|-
TGTGCCAGCAGCGCGAGGGTGTCCGGCGGGGGGGGCCGCCTAGATACGCAGTATTTT
CASSARVSGGGGRLDTQYF
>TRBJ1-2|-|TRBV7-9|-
TGTGCCACAACCACGGGAACCGGGATTGATGGCTACACCTTC
CATTTGTGIDGYTF
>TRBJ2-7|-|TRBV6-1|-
TGTGCCAGCAGTGAATCGGGCGGGGTGGCCTACGAGCAGTACTTC
CASSESGGVAYEQYF
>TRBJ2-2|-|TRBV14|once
TGTGCCAGCAGCCGCCGACAGGCCCGCACCGGGGAGCTGTTTTTT
CASSRRQARTGELFF
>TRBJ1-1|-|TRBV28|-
TGTGCCAGCAGTTCACGGACAGAAATGAACACTGAAGCTTTCTTT
CASSSRTEMNTEAFF
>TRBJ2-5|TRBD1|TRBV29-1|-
TGCAGCGTTTCTCAGCTGACAGGGGAAGAGACCCAGTACTTC
CSVSQLTGEETQYF
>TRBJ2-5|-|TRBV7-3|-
TGTGCCAGCACCCGGAGCGGAGACGAGACCCAGTACTTC
CASTRSGDETQYF
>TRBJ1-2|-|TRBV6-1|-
TGTGCCAGCAGTGAGGGGGGTAGGGGGTATGGCTACACCTTC
CASSEGGRGYGYTF
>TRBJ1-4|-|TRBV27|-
TGTGCCAGCAGTCCGGACGGACGGTCGAATGAAAAACTGTTTTTT
CASSPDGRSNEKLFF
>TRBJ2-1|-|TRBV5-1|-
TGCGCCAGCAGGGAGGCCGGGGTTTCCTACAATGAGCAGTTCTTC
CASREAGVSYNEQFF
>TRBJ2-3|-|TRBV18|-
TGTGCCAGCTCACCTCTGGCCCAGGGTGGTATGGATACGCAGTATTTT
CASSPLAQGGMDTQYF
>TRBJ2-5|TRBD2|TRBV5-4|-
TGTGCCAGCATGACTAGCGGGGTAGAGACCCAGTACTTC
CASMTSGVETQYF